The 29 T cell receptor beta chains below all came from one sample that was sequenced in a study of early T cells in non-severe SARS-CoV-2 infection (dated by TCRdb to the early 2020s). The library was produced with 5' RACE. TCRdb shows the sequencer as NextSeq 500. In TCRdb, the public reads were trimmed at Q25 with fastp and aligned with MiXCR, with productive beta chains retained. Rows with one shared CDR3 protein collapse into an entry with the most common genes and DNA. This sample lists 26,000 or so distinct CDR3 sequences; under 5% were detected once. The top ten constitute roughly 6% of the sample. The sample was whole blood. The source is an adult who was a healthcare worker with PCR-confirmed SARS-CoV-2 infection or an uninfected control (not recorded which).

This clonotype was recorded a few times. DNA of the CDR3: TGTGCCAGCAGTTACTCGATCCGCAGGGGTGAAAAACTGTTTTTT. It codes for CASSYSIRRGEKLFF. This sequence joins TRBV6-5 and TRBJ1-4, with D possibly TRBD1 on 6 matching bases. CDR3 length: 15 amino acids. Germline V gene data show CDR1 as MNHEY and CDR2 as SVGAGI. The V and J ends lost 0 bases and 7 bases respectively, with 12 bases between them.

In its sample, this clonotype was seen many times. The V call is TRBV12-3 or TRBV12-4, the J call TRBJ2-7; 7 nucleotides align to TRBD2. The ends lost 0 bases at V and 7 bases at J; junction bases unmatched: 6. There are 14 residues in the CDR3. CDR3 sequence reads: CASSLALTGGEQYF. Here the CDR3 DNA reads TGTGCCAGCAGTTTAGCACTAACCGGGGGGGAGCAGTACTTC.

This clonotype occurred a few times. The chain uses TRBV5-5 and TRBJ2-7; 10 bases map to TRBD2. CDR3 size: 15 residues. Germline-derived CDR1 and CDR2 are SGHKS and YYEKEE (reference sequence). V dropped 4 bases and J dropped 2; count of bases not matched to a gene: 6. The DNA of the CDR3 is TGTGCCAGCAGCCGGAGACTAGCGGGCACCTACGAGCAGTACTTC. Protein product: CASSRRLAGTYEQYF.

This clonotype came up many times. The rearrangement joins TRBV10-1 to TRBJ2-3, with D possibly matching TRBD1 (6 bases). The CDR3 has 14 residues. Germline V CDR1 and CDR2: WNHNN, SYGVQD (reference sequence). V was pared by 6 bases and J by 2 bases, with 12 bases between. The CDR3 loop is CASSPTGPTDTQYF. DNA for the CDR3: TGCGCCAGCAGCCCCACAGGGCCCACAGATACGCAGTATTTT.

This clonotype was picked up many times. The chain links TRBV7-9 to TRBJ1-3, with D possibly TRBD1 on 6 matching bases. The CDR3 loop spans 14 amino acids. The germline CDR1 and CDR2 sequences are SEHNR and FQNEAQ (reference sequence). V lost 3 bases to trimming and J lost 1 base, with 7 bases between them. CDR3 in DNA: TGTGCCAGCAGCTTGACAGGTTCTGGAAACACCATATATTTT. Amino acids: CASSLTGSGNTIYF.

This clonotype was observed many times. The chain joins TRBV14 to TRBJ2-3; D is possibly TRBD1 (6 bases). This CDR3 region has 15 residues. From germline, CDR1 is SGHDN and CDR2 FVKESK. The V and J ends lost 2 bases and 1 base respectively, with 10 bases between them. The CDR3 nucleotides read TGTGCCAGCAGCCAAAGGACAGCACGCACAGATACGCAGTATTTT. Translated: CASSQRTARTDTQYF.

Judged by abundance, this clonotype is medium-sized. The genes are TRBV7-6 and TRBJ2-7; tentative D call: TRBD1 (5 bases). V was clipped by 4 bases and J by 3 bases, with 10 bases between them. From germline, CDR1 is SGHVS and CDR2 FNYEAQ. The length of the CDR3 is 13 residues. The CDR3 DNA sequence: TGTGCCAGCAGCTCAGGGCCGAACTACGAGCAGTACTTC. It codes for CASSSGPNYEQYF. The complete variable domain, with remaining parts taken from reference TRBV7-6 and TRBJ2-7, reads GAGVSQSPRYKVTKRGQDVALRCDPISGHVSLYWYRQALGQGPEFLTYFNYEAQQDKSGLPNDRFSAERPEGSISTLTIQRTEQRDSAMYRCASSSGPNYEQYFGPGTRLTVT.

Relative to its sample, this clonotype is medium-sized. V and J are TRBV5-1 and TRBJ2-2; D gene unclear. V was pared by 4 bases and J by 8 bases, with 15 bases between. This CDR3 has 14 residues. Germline V CDR1 and CDR2: SGHRS, YFSETQ. CDR3 bases: TGCGCCAGCAGCGAAATGCCAATTATGGGGGAGCTGTTTTTT. Translation gives CASSEMPIMGELFF. Drawing the rest from reference TRBV5-1 and TRBJ2-2, the complete variable domain is KAGVTQTPRYLIKTRGQQVTLSCSPISGHRSVSWYQQTPGQGLQFLFEYFSETQRNKGNFPGRFSGRQFSNSRSEMNVSTLELGDSALYLCASSEMPIMGELFFGEGSRLTVL.

This clonotype was picked up many times. The genes are TRBV20-1 and TRBJ2-7; TRBD1 matches at 8 bases. CDR3 length: 15 amino acids. Losses at the gene ends were 0 bases for V and 7 bases for J; bases not matched to a gene: 11. Germline CDR1 reads DFQATT; CDR2 reads SNEGSKA (reference sequence). The CDR3: CSARDRGRGLGEQYF. The CDR3 bases are TGCAGTGCTAGAGATCGAGGCAGGGGGCTTGGTGAGCAGTACTTC.

Ten or more counts support this clonotype. The chain's CDR3 is CASSQDLKSGLDEKLFF. The CDR3 region has the DNA TGCGCCAGCAGCCAAGATCTTAAGTCAGGGTTGGACGAAAAACTGTTTTTT. The genes are TRBV4-3 and TRBJ1-4; D may be TRBD1 (5 bases). CDR3 length equals 17 residues. Trimming cost V 0 bases and J 8 bases, with 19 bases left between them. Per germline, CDR1 LGHNA and CDR2 YSLEER.

This clonotype was seen many times. V gene TRBV29-1 combines with J gene TRBJ2-3; 14 bases fit TRBD2. With V trimmed by 4 bases and J by 6 bases, 6 bases remained unmatched. This CDR3 has 15 residues. The germline V gene has CDR1 SQVTM and CDR2 ANQGSEA. The CDR3 region has the DNA TGCAGCGTTGTCGGACTAGCGGGAGGACCTGATACGCAGTATTTT. This translates into CSVVGLAGGPDTQYF.

This clonotype was recorded many times. The CDR3 spells CSVRFSYNEQFF. The CDR3 bases are TGCAGCGTTCGGTTCTCCTACAATGAGCAGTTCTTC. V gene TRBV29-1 combines with J gene TRBJ2-1, with D uncertain. Trimming took 5 bases from V and 0 from J, leaving 5 bases between them. From germline, CDR1 is SQVTM and CDR2 ANQGSEA. The CDR3 spans 12 residues.

This clonotype was counted ten times or more. V and J are TRBV18 and TRBJ1-1; D is ambiguous. V lost 2 bases and J 3 bases, leaving 10 bases between the germline ends. This CDR3 comprises 14 residues. Germline values: CDR1 KGHSH, CDR2 LQKENI. The CDR3 bases are TGTGCCAGCTCACCAACGGGATCAGACACTGAAGCTTTCTTT. Its translation is CASSPTGSDTEAFF.

A word on this clonotype: A much more abundant neighbour one base away suggests this may be a read error. This chain links TRBV10-3 with TRBJ2-1, with 8 bases identical to TRBD1. The CDR3 sequence is 11 residues long. Germline V lookup: CDR1 ENHRY, CDR2 SYGVKD. Trimming cost V 7 bases and J 12 bases; bases outside gene matches: 5. This CDR3 is CAINAGTGQFF. The CDR3 coding sequence is TGTGCCATCAATGCCGGGACAGGGCAGTTCTTC.

This clonotype was seen many times. This chain joins TRBV11-2 and TRBJ1-3; D remains unclear. This CDR3 is 16 amino acids long. The V and J ends lost 1 base and 2 bases respectively, with 12 bases between them. Germline CDR1 SGHAT, CDR2 FQNNGV. The CDR3 here is CASSLGALRAGNTIYF. The CDR3, as DNA: TGTGCCAGCAGCTTAGGGGCACTCCGGGCTGGAAACACCATATATTTT.

This clonotype was counted many times. The rearrangement joins TRBV6-2 or TRBV6-3 to TRBJ1-1; TRBD1 is a possible D gene (6 bases). The CDR3 loop spans 12 amino acids. V lost 7 bases and J lost 5, with 11 bases in between. The germline V gene has CDR1 MNHEY and CDR2 SVGEGT. CDR3 nucleotides: TGTGCCAGCACTCTAGGGGGTACTGAAGCTTTCTTT. Residues: CASTLGGTEAFF.

This clonotype was found a few times. This chain connects TRBV24-1 to TRBJ2-1; D tentatively fits TRBD1 or TRBD2 (6 bases each). Per germline, CDR1 KGHDR and CDR2 SFDVKD. The CDR3 contains 17 residues. The ends were cut back, 5 bases at V and 0 bases at J, with 16 bases in the middle. CDR3 nucleotide sequence: TGTGCCACCAGTGGGGGGGCTAGCGCGAGCTCCTACAATGAGCAGTTCTTC. This sequence encodes CATSGGASASSYNEQFF.

This clonotype was seen repeatedly, ten times or more. V gene TRBV27 combines with J gene TRBJ2-7; no clear D. Germline values: CDR1 MNHEY, CDR2 SMNVEV (reference sequence). The CDR3 runs to 14 residues. Trimming pared 3 bases from V and 0 bases from J, leaving 9 bases between. The CDR3 loop reads CASSLSYDSYEQYF. CDR3 coding DNA: TGTGCCAGCAGTTTGAGTTACGACTCCTACGAGCAGTACTTC.

This clonotype was picked up many times. The chain has TRBV5-4 and TRBJ2-1; the D call may be TRBD1 or TRBD2 (5 bases each). The CDR3 runs to 11 residues. V was cut by 5 bases and J by 8 bases, with 8 bases left in between. The germline V gene has CDR1 SGHNT and CDR2 YYREEE (reference sequence). The CDR3 spells CASRRGYEQFF. Here the CDR3 DNA reads TGTGCCAGCAGGAGGGGATATGAGCAGTTCTTC.

This clonotype appeared many times. The genes are TRBV4-3 and TRBJ2-1, with 10 bases identical to TRBD1. Germline V gives CDR1 LGHNA, CDR2 YSLEER. After removal of 1 base from V and 2 bases from J, the junction contained 8 bases not matched to a gene. This CDR3 is 18 amino acids long. The CDR3 loop reads CASSQVLQGQGTYNEQFF. CDR3 sequence (DNA): TGCGCCAGCAGCCAAGTTTTACAGGGACAGGGGACCTACAATGAGCAGTTCTTC.

This clonotype was recorded a few times. This chain uses TRBV6-6 with TRBJ2-6; TRBD1 aligns across 7 bases. The J segment lost 0 bases and the V segment lost 6 bases, leaving 8 bases of the junction unmatched. Per germline, CDR1 MNHNY and CDR2 SVGAGI (reference sequence). The CDR3 contains 17 residues. The CDR3 protein is CASRLTGTLSGANVLTF. CDR3 bases: TGTGCCAGCAGATTGACAGGGACCCTCTCTGGGGCCAACGTCCTGACTTTC.

In its sample, this clonotype was seen many times. The chain recombines TRBV5-1 with TRBJ1-2; D ambiguous. Germline-derived CDR1 and CDR2 are SGHRS and YFSETQ. The CDR3 covers 13 residues. V dropped 0 bases and J dropped 6 bases, with 9 bases sitting between them. This CDR3 reads CASSLEGRNGYTF. DNA of the CDR3: TGCGCCAGCAGCTTGGAAGGGAGAAATGGCTACACCTTC.

This clonotype was seen at least ten times. The V and J genes are TRBV4-2 and TRBJ2-7, with 11 bases fitting TRBD2. The CDR3 is made up of 15 amino acids. The V gene's germline CDR1 is LGHNA and CDR2 YNFKEQ. J was trimmed by 6 bases and V by 1 base; bases with no gene match: 5. The CDR3 DNA reads TGTGCCAGCAGCCAAGTAGCGGGAGGGCCGGTCGAGCAGTACTTC. It is translated as CASSQVAGGPVEQYF.

The rearrangement uses TRBV3-1 and TRBJ2-7, with D tentatively TRBD2 (5 bases). The CDR3 sequence is 13 residues long. Germline CDR1 and CDR2: LGHDT and YNNKEL (reference sequence). V gave up 2 bases and J gave up 6 bases, with 11 bases separating them. Written as DNA, the CDR3 is TGTGCCAGCAGCCAATTGGGAGCGCCCGAGCAGTACTTC. Translation gives CASSQLGAPEQYF.

This clonotype showed up many times. The rearrangement links TRBV10-1 to TRBJ2-2, with a tentative D call TRBD1 (6 bases). The germline V gene encodes CDR1 WNHNN and CDR2 SYGVQD (reference sequence). V shed 6 bases and J shed 4 bases, with 9 bases lying between them. This CDR3 is 13 amino acids long. CDR3 region: CASRMTGTGELFF. CDR3 DNA: TGCGCCAGCAGGATGACAGGCACCGGGGAGCTGTTTTTT.

This clonotype appeared many times. This rearrangement joins TRBV20-1 to TRBJ2-3, with 9 bases matching TRBD1. V lost 2 bases, J lost 3 bases, and 12 bases stayed unmatched. Germline V gives CDR1 DFQATT, CDR2 SNEGSKA (reference sequence). There are 17 residues in the CDR3. The CDR3 region is CSARNTGGGLRTDTQYF. The CDR3, as DNA: TGCAGTGCTAGAAACACAGGGGGCGGCCTGAGGACAGATACGCAGTATTTT.

This clonotype was counted a few times. V usage is TRBV29-1 and J usage is TRBJ2-7, with 8 nucleotides matching TRBD2. Looked up from germline, CDR1 is SQVTM and CDR2 is ANQGSEA. The V and J ends lost 3 bases and 4 bases, in that order; junction bases with no gene match: 2. This CDR3 is 12 amino acids long. In DNA form, the CDR3 reads TGCAGCGTTGAGGCTAGCGGGTACGAGCAGTACTTC. Its translation is CSVEASGYEQYF.

This chain links TRBV5-1 with TRBJ1-6; TRBD1 aligns across 7 bases. V trimming: 4 bases; J trimming: 5 bases; junction bases outside the gene matches: 9. The germline V gene has CDR1 SGHRS and CDR2 YFSETQ. The length of the CDR3 is 16 residues. CDR3 loop: CASSPGTAQDNSPLHF. CDR3 DNA sequence: TGCGCCAGCAGCCCCGGGACAGCCCAGGATAATTCACCCCTCCACTTT.

This clonotype was seen ten or more times. The rearrangement uses TRBV20-1 and TRBJ2-7; tentatively, D is TRBD2 (6 bases). V lost 5 bases and J 2 bases, leaving 16 bases between the germline ends. CDR1 is DFQATT and CDR2 is SNEGSKA in the germline V gene (reference sequence). The CDR3 loop spans 14 amino acids. CDR3 sequence: CSAFRVDYPYEQYF. CDR3 in DNA: TGCAGTGCTTTCCGTGTGGACTACCCCTACGAGCAGTACTTC.